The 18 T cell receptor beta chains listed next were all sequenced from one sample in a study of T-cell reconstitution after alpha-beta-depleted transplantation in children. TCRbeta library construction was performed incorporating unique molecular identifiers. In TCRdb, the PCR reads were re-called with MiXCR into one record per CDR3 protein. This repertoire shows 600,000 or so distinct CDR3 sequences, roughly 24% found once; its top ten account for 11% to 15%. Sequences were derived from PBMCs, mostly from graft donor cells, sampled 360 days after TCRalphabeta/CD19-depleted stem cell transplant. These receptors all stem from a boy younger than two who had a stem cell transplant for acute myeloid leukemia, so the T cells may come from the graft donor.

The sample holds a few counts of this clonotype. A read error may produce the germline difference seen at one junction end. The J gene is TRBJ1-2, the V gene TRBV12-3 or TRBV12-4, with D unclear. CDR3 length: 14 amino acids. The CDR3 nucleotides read TGTGCCAGCAGCTTAGCCGGGTCCCCCTATGGCTACACCTTC. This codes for CASSLAGSPYGYTF.

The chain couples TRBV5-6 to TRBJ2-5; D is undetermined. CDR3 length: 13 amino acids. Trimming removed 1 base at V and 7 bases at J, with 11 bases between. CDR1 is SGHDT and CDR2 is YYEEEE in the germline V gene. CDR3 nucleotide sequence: TGTGCCAGCAGCTTGCCCGGGTCGGGGACCCAGTACTTC. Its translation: CASSLPGSGTQYF.

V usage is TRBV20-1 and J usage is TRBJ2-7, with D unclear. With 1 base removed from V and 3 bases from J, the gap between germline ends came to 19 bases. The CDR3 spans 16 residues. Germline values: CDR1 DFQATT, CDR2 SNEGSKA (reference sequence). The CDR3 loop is CSARAPQSPHYYEQYF. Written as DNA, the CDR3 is TGCAGTGCTAGAGCCCCGCAAAGTCCTCACTACTACGAGCAGTACTTC.

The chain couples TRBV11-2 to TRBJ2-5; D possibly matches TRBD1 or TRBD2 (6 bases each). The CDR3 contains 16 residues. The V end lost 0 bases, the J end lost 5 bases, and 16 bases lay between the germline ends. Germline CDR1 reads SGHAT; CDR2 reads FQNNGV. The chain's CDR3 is CASSLDLSQGGETQYF. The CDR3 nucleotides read TGTGCCAGCAGCTTAGATTTGTCACAGGGAGGCGAGACCCAGTACTTC. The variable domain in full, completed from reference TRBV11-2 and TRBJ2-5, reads EAGVAQSPRYKIIEKRQSVAFWCNPISGHATLYWYQQILGQGPKLLIQFQNNGVVDDSQLPKDRFSAERLKGVDSTLKIQPAKLEDSAVYLCASSLDLSQGGETQYFGPGTRLLVL.

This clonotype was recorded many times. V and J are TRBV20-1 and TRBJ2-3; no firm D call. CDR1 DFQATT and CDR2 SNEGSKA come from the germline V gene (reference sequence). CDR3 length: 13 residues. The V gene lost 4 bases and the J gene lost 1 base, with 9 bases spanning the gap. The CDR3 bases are TGCAGTGCTATAGCTGAGGGCACAGATACGCAGTATTTT. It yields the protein CSAIAEGTDTQYF.

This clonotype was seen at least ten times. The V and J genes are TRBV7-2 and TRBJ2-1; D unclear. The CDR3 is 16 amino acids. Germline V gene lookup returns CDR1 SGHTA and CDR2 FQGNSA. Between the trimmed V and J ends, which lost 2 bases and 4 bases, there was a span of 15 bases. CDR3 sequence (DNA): TGTGCCAGCAGCTTAATGCGGCCAGGAATGTACAATGAGCAGTTCTTC. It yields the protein CASSLMRPGMYNEQFF.

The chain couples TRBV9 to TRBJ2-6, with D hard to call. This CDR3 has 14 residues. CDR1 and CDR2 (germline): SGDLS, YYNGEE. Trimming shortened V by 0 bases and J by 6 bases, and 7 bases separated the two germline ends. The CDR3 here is CASSVAFEANVLTF. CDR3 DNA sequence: TGTGCCAGCAGCGTAGCGTTCGAGGCCAACGTCCTGACTTTC.

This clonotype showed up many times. The CDR3 loop reads CSARPTAYEQYF. DNA for the CDR3: TGCAGTGCTAGACCGACAGCCTACGAGCAGTACTTC. The rearrangement uses TRBV20-1 and TRBJ2-7, with D possibly being TRBD1 (5 bases). The CDR3 is 12 residues long. Trimming took 2 bases from V and 2 from J, leaving 7 bases between them. CDR1 and CDR2 (germline): DFQATT, SNEGSKA (reference sequence).

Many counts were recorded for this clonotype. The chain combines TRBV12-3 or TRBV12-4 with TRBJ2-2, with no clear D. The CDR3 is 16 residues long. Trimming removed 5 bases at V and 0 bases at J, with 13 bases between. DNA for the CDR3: TGTGCCAGCAGTCCCCTCGGTAGCCCGAACACCGGGGAGCTGTTTTTT. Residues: CASSPLGSPNTGELFF.

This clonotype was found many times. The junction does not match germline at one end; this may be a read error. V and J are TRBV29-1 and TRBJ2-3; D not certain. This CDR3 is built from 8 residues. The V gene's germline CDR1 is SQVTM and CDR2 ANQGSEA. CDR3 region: CSVDLLGF. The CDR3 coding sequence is TGCAGCGTTGACCTCCTTGGGTTT.

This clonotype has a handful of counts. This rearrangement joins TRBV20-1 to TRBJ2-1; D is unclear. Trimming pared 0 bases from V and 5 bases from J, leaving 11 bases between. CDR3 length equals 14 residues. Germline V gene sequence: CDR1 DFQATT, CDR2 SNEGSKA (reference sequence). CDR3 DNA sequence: TGCAGTGCTAGAGACCCCGGACGGAACAATGAGCAGTTCTTC. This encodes CSARDPGRNNEQFF.

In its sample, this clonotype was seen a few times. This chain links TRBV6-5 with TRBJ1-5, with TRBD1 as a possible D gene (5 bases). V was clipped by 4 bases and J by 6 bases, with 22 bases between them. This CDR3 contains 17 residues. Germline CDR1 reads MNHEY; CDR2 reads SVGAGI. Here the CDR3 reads CASSSSVVGGIGQPQHF. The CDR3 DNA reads TGTGCCAGCAGTTCCTCTGTGGTGGGGGGGATTGGTCAGCCCCAGCATTTT.

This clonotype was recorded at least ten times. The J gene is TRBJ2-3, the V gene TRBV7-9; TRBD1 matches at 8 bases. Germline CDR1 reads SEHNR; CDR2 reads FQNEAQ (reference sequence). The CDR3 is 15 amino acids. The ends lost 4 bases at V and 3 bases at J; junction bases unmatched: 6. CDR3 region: CASSWRTGQTDTQYF. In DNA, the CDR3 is TGTGCCAGCAGCTGGAGGACAGGGCAAACAGATACGCAGTATTTT.

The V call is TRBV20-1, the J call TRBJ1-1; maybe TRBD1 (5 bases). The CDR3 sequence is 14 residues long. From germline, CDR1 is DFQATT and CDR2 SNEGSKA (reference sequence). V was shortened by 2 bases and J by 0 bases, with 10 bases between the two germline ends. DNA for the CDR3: TGCAGTGCTAGACGGGAGGGGATGAACACTGAAGCTTTCTTT. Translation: CSARREGMNTEAFF.

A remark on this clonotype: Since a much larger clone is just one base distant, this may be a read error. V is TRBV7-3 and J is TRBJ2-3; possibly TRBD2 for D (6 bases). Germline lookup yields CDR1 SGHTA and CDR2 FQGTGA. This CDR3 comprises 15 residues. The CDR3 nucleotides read TGTGCCAGCGGCTTAGCTGGGACTCCCACAGATACGCAGTATTTT. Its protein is CASGLAGTPTDTQYF.

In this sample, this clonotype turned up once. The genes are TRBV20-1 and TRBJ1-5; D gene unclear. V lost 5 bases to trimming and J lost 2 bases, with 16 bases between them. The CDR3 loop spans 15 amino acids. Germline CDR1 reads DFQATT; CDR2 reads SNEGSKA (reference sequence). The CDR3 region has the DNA TGCAGTGCTCCTCCAGCAGACGGGGGCAATCAGCCCCAGCATTTT. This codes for CSAPPADGGNQPQHF.

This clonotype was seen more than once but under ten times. The CDR3 sequence: CSARGKEAPYEQYF. CDR3 DNA: TGCAGTGCTAGAGGGAAAGAGGCCCCCTACGAGCAGTACTTC. V and J are TRBV20-1 and TRBJ2-7; D is undetermined. Deletions cut 1 base from V and 2 bases from J, with 12 bases between. Germline assignment: CDR1 DFQATT and CDR2 SNEGSKA (reference sequence). This CDR3 comprises 14 residues.

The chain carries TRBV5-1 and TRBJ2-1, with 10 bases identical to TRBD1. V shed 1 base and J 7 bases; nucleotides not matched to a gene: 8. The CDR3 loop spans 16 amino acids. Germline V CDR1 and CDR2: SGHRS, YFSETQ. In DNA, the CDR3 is TGCGCCAGCAGCTTGATCGGGACAGGGGCGGGTAATGAGCAGTTCTTC. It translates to CASSLIGTGAGNEQFF.